A single sample gave rise to the 27 T cell receptor beta chains below, sequenced in a study of neurological immune-mediated disorders. TCRdb reanalysed the 5' RACE reads using MiXCR and keeps one entry per CDR3 protein. This table has some 46,000 distinct CDR3 sequences, around a tenth appearing once. Sequencing was performed on PBMCs. The receptors here all came from a man aged 65-85 years with HTLV-1-associated myelopathy (HAM/TSP).

This clonotype occurred many times. The chain joins TRBV7-9 to TRBJ2-1, with 11 nucleotides matching TRBD2. The CDR3 extends over 16 amino acids. Germline values: CDR1 SEHNR, CDR2 FQNEAQ (reference sequence). J was trimmed by 6 bases and V by 5 bases; bases with no gene match: 9. The CDR3 sequence: CASSDPRTSGFNEQFF. CDR3 DNA sequence: TGTGCCAGCAGCGATCCTAGGACTAGCGGGTTCAATGAGCAGTTCTTC.

This clonotype has a count of ten or more. V is TRBV28 and J is TRBJ2-7, with 7 bases identical to TRBD1. Germline loops: CDR1 MDHEN, CDR2 SYDVKM. V gave up 5 bases and J gave up 8 bases; unmatched junction bases: 15. The CDR3 has 15 amino acids. The CDR3 DNA is TGTGCCAGCAGTCGCCAGACAGGGAGCCGCCGCAAGCAGTACTTC. As protein: CASSRQTGSRRKQYF.

The chain employs TRBV6-2 or TRBV6-3 and TRBJ2-1, with 7 bases aligning to TRBD2. Germline V gives CDR1 MNHEY, CDR2 SVGEGT. CDR3 size: 18 residues. The junction had 13 bases not matched to a gene; V was cut back by 4 bases and J by 1 base. The CDR3, as DNA: TGTGCCAGCAGTTTTCGTGGGAGGGCCTCCTATTCCTACAATGAGCAGTTCTTC. It specifies CASSFRGRASYSYNEQFF.

This clonotype was detected ten times or more. The chain links TRBV4-1 to TRBJ2-1; D unresolved. The germline V gene encodes CDR1 MGHRA and CDR2 YSYEKL. The CDR3 is 14 residues long. The V end was cut by 0 bases, the J end by 6 bases, with 9 bases between. DNA of the CDR3: TGCGCCAGCAGCCAAGATTGGCTACGCAATGAGCAGTTCTTC. This encodes CASSQDWLRNEQFF.

This clonotype showed up many times. This rearrangement joins TRBV5-1 to TRBJ2-1; D uncertain. V was shortened by 4 bases and J by 5 bases, with 7 bases between the two germline ends. Germline V CDR1 and CDR2: SGHRS, YFSETQ. The CDR3 contains 12 residues. The CDR3 spells CASSRPDNEQFF. CDR3 DNA sequence: TGCGCCAGCAGCAGGCCGGACAATGAGCAGTTCTTC.

This clonotype was recorded at least ten times. This chain uses TRBV7-6 with TRBJ2-2; the match to TRBD2 covers 7 bases. The V and J ends lost 3 bases and 1 base, in that order; junction bases with no gene match: 5. Germline CDR1 and CDR2: SGHVS and FNYEAQ. This CDR3 contains 16 residues. The chain's CDR3 is CASSFGLGRNTGELFF. In nucleotides, the CDR3 is TGTGCCAGCAGCTTCGGACTAGGGAGGAACACCGGGGAGCTGTTTTTT.

This clonotype has a count of ten or more. Germline is not matched at one junction end, which may reflect a read error. The V call is TRBV6-1, the J call TRBJ1-2, with a tentative D call TRBD1 (5 bases). This CDR3 is built from 16 residues. Germline V lookup: CDR1 MNHNS, CDR2 SASEGT. The CDR3 nucleotides are TGTGCCAGCAATGAAGCGTGGGGGAAGGCTAACTATGGCTACACCTTC. It is translated as CASNEAWGKANYGYTF.

This clonotype was counted at least ten times. The chain combines TRBV6-2 or TRBV6-3 with TRBJ2-2; TRBD2 aligns across 7 bases. The CDR3 is 14 amino acids. The germline V gene encodes CDR1 MNHEY and CDR2 SVGEGT. With 11 bases clipped from V and 5 bases from J, the junction kept 11 bases outside the gene matches. CDR3 coding DNA: TGTGCCGTTAGGCCAGCGGGAAGTACCGGGGAGCTGTTTTTT. This translates into CAVRPAGSTGELFF.

This clonotype came up many times. The J gene is TRBJ1-6, the V gene TRBV20-1; 7 nucleotides align to TRBD1. CDR1 is DFQATT, CDR2 SNEGSKA, per germline (reference sequence). V shed 2 bases, J shed 10 bases, and the junction held 14 bases outside the gene matches. The CDR3 contains 16 residues. DNA of the CDR3: TGCAGTGCTAGAAGGGCCGACAGGGAGGTTTTATCACCCCTCCACTTT. Protein: CSARRADREVLSPLHF.

Concerning this clonotype itself: This may stem from a read error, because a much larger clone lies one nucleotide away. The chain has TRBV6-5 and TRBJ2-5; 7 bases agree with TRBD2. V shed 4 bases and J 8 bases; nucleotides not matched to a gene: 13. Germline V lookup: CDR1 MNHEY, CDR2 SVGAGI. The CDR3 is made up of 15 amino acids. Here the CDR3 DNA reads TGTGCCAGCAGTTCGGGGGGTTCGGGTGGAGATACCCAGTACTTC. It translates to CASSSGGSGGDTQYF.

This clonotype was found many times. The chain carries TRBV12-3 or TRBV12-4 and TRBJ2-6; perhaps TRBD1 as D (6 bases). V was trimmed by 5 bases and J by 3 bases, leaving 14 bases between them. The CDR3 is made up of 16 amino acids. CDR3 in amino acids: CASSPHRVFGANVLTF. The CDR3 coding sequence is TGTGCCAGCAGTCCCCACAGGGTTTTTGGGGCCAACGTCCTGACTTTC.

This clonotype has at least ten counts. CDR3 region: CASSLSGDSQPQHF. CDR3 coding DNA: TGTGCCAGCAGCTTATCGGGGGACAGTCAGCCCCAGCATTTT. The gene calls are TRBV7-9 and TRBJ1-5, with 7 positions matching TRBD1. The CDR3 is made up of 14 amino acids. CDR1 is SEHNR, CDR2 FQNEAQ, per germline (reference sequence). The V and J ends lost 2 bases and 6 bases, in that order; junction bases with no gene match: 4. The whole variable domain, remainder taken from reference TRBV7-9 and TRBJ1-5, is DTGVSQNPRHKITKRGQNVTFRCDPISEHNRLYWYRQTLGQGPEFLTYFQNEAQLEKSRLLSDRFSAERPKGSFSTLEIQRTEQGDSAMYLCASSLSGDSQPQHFGDGTRLSIL.

This clonotype has a count of ten or more. The V and J genes are TRBV12-3 or TRBV12-4 and TRBJ2-7; a possible D gene is TRBD2 (5 bases). V was pared by 7 bases and J by 6 bases, with 22 bases between. CDR3 length: 15 residues. CDR3 region: CASKPSVLVRGEQYF. CDR3 nucleotides: TGTGCCAGCAAACCATCCGTTTTGGTCCGGGGCGAGCAGTACTTC.

The sample holds many counts of this clonotype. The genes are TRBV5-1 and TRBJ2-7; D is unclear. Germline values: CDR1 SGHRS, CDR2 YFSETQ. With 0 bases removed from V and 9 bases from J, the gap between germline ends came to 19 bases. This CDR3 has 15 amino acids. CDR3 sequence: CASSLDLRFTIGQYF. The DNA of the CDR3 is TGCGCCAGCAGCTTGGACCTGAGATTTACGATAGGGCAGTACTTC.

This clonotype was counted many times. This rearrangement joins TRBV12-3 or TRBV12-4 to TRBJ2-1; the match to TRBD2 covers 9 bases. J gave up 3 bases and V 6 bases, and 24 bases lay outside the gene matches. The CDR3 covers 21 residues. The CDR3 region is CASSPTPTSGTLTGLYNEQFF. The DNA of the CDR3 is TGTGCCAGCAGCCCCACCCCGACTAGCGGCACTCTTACAGGACTCTACAATGAGCAGTTCTTC.

This clonotype was detected many times. The J gene is TRBJ2-1, the V gene TRBV7-9; TRBD2 agrees at 7 bases. Germline V gene data show CDR1 as SEHNR and CDR2 as FQNEAQ (reference sequence). After removal of 4 bases from V and 4 bases from J, the junction contained 4 bases not matched to a gene. This CDR3 comprises 14 residues. The CDR3 DNA sequence: TGTGCCAGCAGCTCTGGCGGGAGATACAATGAGCAGTTCTTC. This codes for CASSSGGRYNEQFF.

This clonotype was detected ten times or more. The chain links TRBV4-3 to TRBJ2-5, with 11 bases fitting TRBD1. This CDR3 is built from 15 residues. V was clipped by 1 base and J by 5 bases; unmatched bases: 3. Germline CDR1 reads LGHNA; CDR2 reads YSLEER. The CDR3 bases are TGCGCCAGCAGCCAAGGGACAGGGGGCCGGGAGACCCAGTACTTC. Translation gives CASSQGTGGRETQYF.

Many counts were recorded for this clonotype. This rearrangement joins TRBV5-1 to TRBJ2-7, with D perhaps TRBD1 (6 bases). V was pared by 4 bases and J by 2 bases, with 13 bases between. CDR1 is SGHRS and CDR2 is YFSETQ in the germline V gene. The CDR3 totals 14 residues. The CDR3 coding sequence is TGCGCCAGCAGCGGCACCGGACAGCCCTACGAGCAGTACTTC. Translating it yields CASSGTGQPYEQYF. Combining the CDR3 with reference TRBV5-1 and TRBJ2-7 gives the whole variable domain KAGVTQTPRYLIKTRGQQVTLSCSPISGHRSVSWYQQTPGQGLQFLFEYFSETQRNKGNFPGRFSGRQFSNSRSEMNVSTLELGDSALYLCASSGTGQPYEQYFGPGTRLTVT.

For the CDR3, the DNA is TGTGCCAGCAGGCACGTCCTAGCGGGGCGGCCAGCTACGCAGTATTTT. Translation: CASRHVLAGRPATQYF. The rearrangement links TRBV7-9 to TRBJ2-3; 9 nucleotides agree with TRBD2. J lost 8 bases, V lost 6 bases, and 15 bases had no gene match. The CDR3 covers 16 residues. Germline assignment: CDR1 SEHNR and CDR2 FQNEAQ (reference sequence).

This clonotype was seen at least ten times. The chain recombines TRBV20-1 with TRBJ2-3; D perhaps matches TRBD2 (5 bases). V shed 5 bases and J shed 6 bases, with 24 bases lying between them. Germline CDR1 DFQATT, CDR2 SNEGSKA (reference sequence). CDR3 size: 16 residues. In DNA, the CDR3 is TGCAGTGCTCGGAGCCCTAGCTCACTAGGTGGGGATACGCAGTATTTT. Its translation: CSARSPSSLGGDTQYF.

At least ten counts were recorded for this clonotype. This chain uses TRBV20-1 with TRBJ2-4; no definite D call. CDR1 is DFQATT and CDR2 is SNEGSKA in the germline V gene (reference sequence). The CDR3 totals 10 residues. Trimming removed 5 bases from V and 9 bases from J, with 8 bases in between. The CDR3 reads CSAPDAIQYF. In DNA form, the CDR3 reads TGCAGTGCTCCCGATGCCATTCAGTACTTC.

This clonotype was observed at least ten times. This chain connects TRBV7-2 to TRBJ2-7; 12 bases fit TRBD2. The trim removed 5 bases at V and 3 bases at J, leaving 14 bases unmatched. The CDR3 has 18 residues. CDR1 and CDR2 from the germline V gene are SGHTA and FQGNSA. The CDR3 bases are TGTGCCAGCAGCATGACTAGCGGGAGATCTAGTTTTTACTACGAGCAGTACTTC. This codes for CASSMTSGRSSFYYEQYF.

Many counts were recorded for this clonotype. This rearrangement joins TRBV12-3 or TRBV12-4 to TRBJ1-1; 7 nucleotides agree with TRBD1. The trim removed 7 bases at V and 0 bases at J, leaving 8 bases unmatched. This CDR3 region has 15 residues. The CDR3 loop reads CASTLTGSMNTEAFF. CDR3 sequence (DNA): TGTGCCAGCACCCTGACAGGGTCCATGAACACTGAAGCTTTCTTT.

Many counts were recorded for this clonotype. V and J are TRBV6-1 and TRBJ2-1; 8 bases agree with TRBD2. The J segment lost 0 bases and the V segment lost 6 bases, leaving 4 bases of the junction unmatched. CDR3 length equals 15 residues. Germline V gene data show CDR1 as MNHNS and CDR2 as SASEGT. The CDR3 here is CASSFSGTSYNEQFF. Here the CDR3 DNA reads TGTGCCAGCAGCTTTAGCGGGACCTCCTACAATGAGCAGTTCTTC.

This clonotype was detected many times. The V gene is TRBV7-3, the J gene TRBJ2-1, with TRBD2 matching 12 bases. The CDR3 sequence is 15 residues long. Germline CDR1 and CDR2: SGHTA and FQGTGA. Germline trimming cut 4 bases from V and 9 bases from J; bases unmatched to any gene: 7. The CDR3 loop is CASSSKGLAGREQFF. The CDR3 nucleotides read TGTGCCAGCAGCTCGAAGGGACTAGCGGGCCGTGAGCAGTTCTTC.

This clonotype was found many times. The chain links TRBV7-2 to TRBJ2-3, with 7 bases fitting TRBD2. Germline loops: CDR1 SGHTA, CDR2 FQGNSA. The CDR3 runs to 14 residues. V lost 2 bases and J lost 1; bases outside the gene matches: 0. CDR3 region: CASSLTSGTDTQYF. CDR3 DNA sequence: TGTGCCAGCAGCTTAACTAGCGGCACAGATACGCAGTATTTT.

This clonotype was found many times. The rearrangement joins TRBV18 to TRBJ1-1; D perhaps matches TRBD1 (5 bases). Per the germline V gene, CDR1 is KGHSH and CDR2 is LQKENI. The CDR3 length is 11 residues. The V and J ends lost 4 bases and 12 bases respectively, with 12 bases between them. The CDR3 region is CASSRGDRPFF. CDR3 sequence (DNA): TGTGCCAGCTCACGAGGGGATCGACCTTTCTTT.